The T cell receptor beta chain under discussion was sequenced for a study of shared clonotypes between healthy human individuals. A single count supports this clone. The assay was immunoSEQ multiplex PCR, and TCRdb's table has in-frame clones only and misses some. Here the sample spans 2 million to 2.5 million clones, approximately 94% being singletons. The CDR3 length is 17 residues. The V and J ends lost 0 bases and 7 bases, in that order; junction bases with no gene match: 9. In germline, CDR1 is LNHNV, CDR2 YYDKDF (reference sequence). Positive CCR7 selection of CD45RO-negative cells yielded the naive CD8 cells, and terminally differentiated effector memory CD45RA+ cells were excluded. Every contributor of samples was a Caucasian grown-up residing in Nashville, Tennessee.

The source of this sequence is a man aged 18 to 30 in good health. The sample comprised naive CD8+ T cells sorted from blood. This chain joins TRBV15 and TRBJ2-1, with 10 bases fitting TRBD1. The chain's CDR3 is CATSRDKWTGGYNEQFF. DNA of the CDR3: TGTGCCACCAGCAGAGATAAGTGGACAGGGGGTTATAATGAGCAGTTCTTC.